This T cell receptor beta chain originates from a study of PD-L1 blockade in urothelial cancer. Profiling relied on immunoSEQ multiplex PCR, and the TCRdb table lists in-frame clones only, not all of them. Among approximately 88,000 clones listed, 84% were seen once. V shed 6 bases and J 4 bases; nucleotides not matched to a gene: 10. The germline V gene has CDR1 MDHEN and CDR2 SYDVKM. The CDR3 runs to 16 residues. This sample's time point: pretreatment peripheral blood. The source was PBMCs, collected around atezolizumab (anti-PD-L1) treatment. This sequence originates from a man in his fifties or sixties with urothelial cancer. The genes are TRBV28 and TRBJ2-2, with 8 bases identical to TRBD2. In DNA form, the CDR3 reads TGTGCCAGCAGACGAACGGGGGGGTCAACCACCGGGGAGCTGTTTTTT. Translation: CASRRTGGSTTGELFF.